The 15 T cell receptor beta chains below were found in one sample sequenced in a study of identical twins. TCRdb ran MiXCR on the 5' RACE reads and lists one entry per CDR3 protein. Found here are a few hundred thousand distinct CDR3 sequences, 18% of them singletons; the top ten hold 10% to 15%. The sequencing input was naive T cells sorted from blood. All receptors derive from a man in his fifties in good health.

CDR3 bases: TGTGCCAGCAGCAAGCTAGCGGGAGAAGGTAATGAGCAGTTCTTC. It is translated as CASSKLAGEGNEQFF. The gene calls are TRBV11-2 and TRBJ2-1; 10 positions match TRBD2. Germline values: CDR1 SGHAT, CDR2 FQNNGV. The length of the CDR3 is 15 residues. V was pared by 5 bases and J by 7 bases, with 8 bases of the junction left unmatched.

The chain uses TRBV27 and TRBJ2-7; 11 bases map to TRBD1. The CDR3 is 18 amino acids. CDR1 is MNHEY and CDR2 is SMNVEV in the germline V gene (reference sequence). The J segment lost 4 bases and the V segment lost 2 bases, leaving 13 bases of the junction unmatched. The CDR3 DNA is TGTGCCAGCAGTTTACTCGGGACAGGGGGTATCGGGGCATACGAGCAGTACTTC. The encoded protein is CASSLLGTGGIGAYEQYF.

The CDR3 protein is CASSRGVANEQFF. CDR3 coding DNA: TGTGCCAGCAGCCGGGGGGTTGCAAATGAGCAGTTCTTC. The rearrangement uses TRBV5-6 and TRBJ2-1, with 7 nucleotides matching TRBD2. The germline V gene encodes CDR1 SGHDT and CDR2 YYEEEE. V was pared by 4 bases and J by 7 bases, with 5 bases of the junction left unmatched. The length of the CDR3 is 13 residues.

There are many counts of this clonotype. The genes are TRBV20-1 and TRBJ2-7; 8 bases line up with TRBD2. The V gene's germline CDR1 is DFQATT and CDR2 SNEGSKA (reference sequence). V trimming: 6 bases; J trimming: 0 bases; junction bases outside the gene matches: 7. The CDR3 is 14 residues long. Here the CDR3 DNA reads TGCAGTGCCTACCGGGGGGGGCCCTCCTACGAGCAGTACTTC. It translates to CSAYRGGPSYEQYF.

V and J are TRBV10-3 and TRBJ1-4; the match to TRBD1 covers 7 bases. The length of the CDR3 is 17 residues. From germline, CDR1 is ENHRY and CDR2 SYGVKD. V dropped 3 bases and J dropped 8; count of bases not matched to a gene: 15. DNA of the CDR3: TGTGCCATCAGTGATACAGGGGCGAACTCCCCTAGAGAAAAACTGTTTTTT. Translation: CAISDTGANSPREKLFF.

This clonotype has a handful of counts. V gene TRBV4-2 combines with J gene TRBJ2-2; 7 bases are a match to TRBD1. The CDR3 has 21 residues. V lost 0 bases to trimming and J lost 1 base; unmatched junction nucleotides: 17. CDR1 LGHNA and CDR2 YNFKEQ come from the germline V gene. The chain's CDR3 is CASSQELNLFGRTGNTGELFF. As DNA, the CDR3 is TGTGCCAGCAGCCAAGAGCTTAATTTATTCGGAAGGACAGGGAACACCGGGGAGCTGTTTTTT.

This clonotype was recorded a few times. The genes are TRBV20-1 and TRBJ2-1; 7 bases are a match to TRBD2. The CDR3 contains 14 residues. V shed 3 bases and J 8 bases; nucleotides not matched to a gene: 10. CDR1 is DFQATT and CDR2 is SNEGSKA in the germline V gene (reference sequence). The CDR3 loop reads CSASFAGRGYEQFF. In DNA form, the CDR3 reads TGCAGTGCTAGTTTTGCGGGGAGGGGCTATGAGCAGTTCTTC.

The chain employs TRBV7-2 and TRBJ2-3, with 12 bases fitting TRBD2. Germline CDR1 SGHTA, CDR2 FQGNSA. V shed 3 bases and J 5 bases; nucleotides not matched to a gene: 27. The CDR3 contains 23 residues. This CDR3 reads CASSFTPPGLAGGPRASGDTQYF. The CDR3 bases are TGTGCCAGCAGCTTCACGCCTCCGGGTCTAGCGGGAGGGCCGCGAGCATCGGGAGATACGCAGTATTTT. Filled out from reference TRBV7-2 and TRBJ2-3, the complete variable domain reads GAGVSQSPSNKVTEKGKDVELRCDPISGHTALYWYRQSLGQGLEFLIYFQGNSAPDKSGLPSDRFSAERTGGSVSTLTIQRTQQEDSAVYLCASSFTPPGLAGGPRASGDTQYFGPGTRLTVL.

Written as DNA, the CDR3 is TGTGCCAGCAGCTTAGGACTTTTAGATACGCAGTATTTT. Translated: CASSLGLLDTQYF. This chain joins TRBV7-2 and TRBJ2-3; D remains unclear. Germline V gene lookup returns CDR1 SGHTA and CDR2 FQGNSA. CDR3 size: 13 residues. The germline V and J ends were trimmed by 1 base and 5 bases, with 7 bases remaining between them. The full variable domain, in which reference TRBV7-2 and TRBJ2-3 provide the parts outside the CDR3, is GAGVSQSPSNKVTEKGKDVELRCDPISGHTALYWYRQSLGQGLEFLIYFQGNSAPDKSGLPSDRFSAERTGGSVSTLTIQRTQQEDSAVYLCASSLGLLDTQYFGPGTRLTVL.

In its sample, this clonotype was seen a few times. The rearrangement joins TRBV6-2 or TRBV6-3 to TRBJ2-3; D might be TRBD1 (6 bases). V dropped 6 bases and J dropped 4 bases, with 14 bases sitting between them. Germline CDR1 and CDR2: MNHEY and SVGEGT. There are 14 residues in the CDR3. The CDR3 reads CASSPGVGADTQYF. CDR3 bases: TGTGCCAGCAGCCCAGGGGTTGGCGCAGATACGCAGTATTTT.

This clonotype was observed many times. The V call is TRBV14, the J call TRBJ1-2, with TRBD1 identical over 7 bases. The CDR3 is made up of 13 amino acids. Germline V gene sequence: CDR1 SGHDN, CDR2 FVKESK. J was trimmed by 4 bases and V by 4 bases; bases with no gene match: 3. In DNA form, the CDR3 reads TGTGCCAGCAGCCTGGGACAGATCTATGGCTACACCTTC. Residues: CASSLGQIYGYTF.

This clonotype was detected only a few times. In DNA form, the CDR3 reads TGCAGTGCTGCCGACCGGGACCACTACGAGCAGTACTTC. As protein: CSAADRDHYEQYF. The chain has TRBV20-1 and TRBJ2-7, with D possibly called TRBD1 or TRBD2 (5 bases each). V lost 5 bases and J 3 bases, leaving 14 bases between the germline ends. This CDR3 region has 13 residues. Germline CDR1 reads DFQATT; CDR2 reads SNEGSKA (reference sequence).

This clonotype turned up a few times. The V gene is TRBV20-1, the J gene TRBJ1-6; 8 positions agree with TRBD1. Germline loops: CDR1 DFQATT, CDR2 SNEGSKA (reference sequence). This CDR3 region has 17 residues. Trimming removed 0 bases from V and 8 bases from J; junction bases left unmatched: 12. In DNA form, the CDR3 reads TGCAGTGCTAGAGATCTCGCAACAGGGGGTAGGGATTCACCCCTCCACTTT. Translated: CSARDLATGGRDSPLHF.

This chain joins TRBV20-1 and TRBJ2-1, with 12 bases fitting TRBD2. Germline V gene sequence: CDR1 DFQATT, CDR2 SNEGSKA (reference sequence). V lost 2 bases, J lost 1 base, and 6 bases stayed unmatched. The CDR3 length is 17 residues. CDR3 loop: CSARSAGLAGSYNEQFF. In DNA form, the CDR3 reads TGCAGTGCTAGAAGCGCGGGACTAGCGGGTTCCTACAATGAGCAGTTCTTC.

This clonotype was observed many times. The CDR3, as DNA: TGTGCCAGCAGTTATGCGGGACAGGGGCGCTCTGGGGCCAACGTCCTGACTTTC. Translating it yields CASSYAGQGRSGANVLTF. J is TRBJ2-6 and V is TRBV6-2 or TRBV6-3; 10 nucleotides agree with TRBD1. CDR3 length equals 18 residues. V lost 3 bases to trimming and J lost 0 bases; unmatched junction nucleotides: 5. The germline CDR1 and CDR2 sequences are MNHEY and SVGEGT.